One sample yielded the 12 T cell receptor beta chains listed below, sequenced in a study of a mutant IDH1 vaccine in newly diagnosed glioma. TCRdb's table, derived via immunoSEQ multiplex PCR, lists solely in-frame clones and lacks some. The table includes about 53,000 clones, roughly 81% detected once. Their specific antigens are unknown. The time point is: week 23, last vaccination. Alongside topical imiquimod, each dose of vaccine comprised 300 ug of mutant IDH1 20-mer peptide. The sequencing used PBMCs, collected from a glioma patient whose treatment included an IDH1 peptide vaccine. The receptors derive from a woman aged 35 to 49 with glioma. Some clones in this sample may be carry-over from other donors' samples.

This chain joins TRBV29-1 and TRBJ1-1, with 7 nucleotides matching TRBD1. The CDR3 sequence is 13 residues long. Germline trimming cut 1 base from V and 7 bases from J; bases unmatched to any gene: 6. In germline, CDR1 is SQVTM, CDR2 ANQGSEA. The CDR3 sequence: CSVEGPRGLEAFF. The DNA for the CDR3 is TGCAGCGTTGAAGGGCCGAGGGGGCTTGAAGCTTTCTTT.

The CDR3 DNA is TGTGCCAGCAGTGCGTCTAGCGCGAGCTACAATGAGCAGTTCTTC. It yields the protein CASSASSASYNEQFF. The chain combines TRBV2 with TRBJ2-1; the D gene is possibly TRBD2 (6 bases). With 4 bases removed from V and 3 bases from J, the gap between germline ends came to 13 bases. From germline, CDR1 is SNHLY and CDR2 FYNNEI. The CDR3 runs to 15 residues.

CDR3 coding DNA: TGTGCCAGCAGCCAACCAGGACAGTACTCCTACGAGCAGTACTTC. Translating it yields CASSQPGQYSYEQYF. The chain uses TRBV4-2 and TRBJ2-7; D may be TRBD1 (6 bases). The CDR3 runs to 15 residues. Germline CDR1 LGHNA, CDR2 YNFKEQ. Trimming removed 2 bases at V and 0 bases at J, with 11 bases between.

The chain recombines TRBV6-5 with TRBJ2-2, with 10 bases fitting TRBD1. This CDR3 region has 15 residues. Germline loops: CDR1 MNHEY, CDR2 SVGAGI. V was clipped by 4 bases and J by 6 bases; unmatched bases: 5. The CDR3: CASSSSGTGAGELFF. The CDR3 bases are TGTGCCAGCAGTTCCTCCGGGACAGGGGCCGGGGAGCTGTTTTTT.

The chain recombines TRBV6-1 with TRBJ1-5, with D tentatively TRBD1 (5 bases). Trimming cost V 4 bases and J 4 bases, with 14 bases left between them. The CDR3 totals 15 residues. The germline CDR1 and CDR2 sequences are MNHNS and SASEGT. CDR3 coding DNA: TGTGCCAGCAGTGCCGAGCCGACAGAGAATCAGCCCCAGCATTTT. This gives the protein CASSAEPTENQPQHF.

The chain carries TRBV10-3 and TRBJ2-3; D may be TRBD1 (5 bases). V lost 3 bases and J lost 0, with 16 bases in between. CDR1 and CDR2 (germline): ENHRY, SYGVKD. There are 17 residues in the CDR3. Here the CDR3 reads CAISDRQGLTSTDTQYF. The CDR3 DNA reads as TGTGCCATCAGTGATCGGCAGGGCCTAACTAGCACAGATACGCAGTATTTT.

The chain recombines TRBV27 with TRBJ1-5; a possible D gene is TRBD1 (5 bases). Between the trimmed V and J ends, which lost 6 bases and 6 bases, there was a span of 15 bases. Germline V gives CDR1 MNHEY, CDR2 SMNVEV (reference sequence). The CDR3 totals 14 residues. The DNA of the CDR3 is TGTGCCAGCAGGACAAACCCGGGGGGTCAGCCCCAGCATTTT. Encoded protein: CASRTNPGGQPQHF.

The V gene is TRBV5-5, the J gene TRBJ2-7; 8 positions match TRBD1. The CDR3 spans 16 residues. The V and J ends lost 4 bases and 4 bases, in that order; junction bases with no gene match: 13. Germline V gene data show CDR1 as SGHKS and CDR2 as YYEKEE (reference sequence). CDR3 sequence reads: CASSGGAGGAGYEQYF. The CDR3 DNA reads TGTGCCAGCAGCGGAGGGGCAGGGGGCGCGGGTTACGAGCAGTACTTC.

This clone has a handful of counts. V and J are TRBV13 and TRBJ1-1; TRBD1 is a possible D gene (5 bases). The CDR3 totals 12 residues. Germline assignment: CDR1 PRHDT and CDR2 FYEKMQ (reference sequence). V shed 3 bases and J shed 11 bases, with 13 bases lying between them. Here the CDR3 DNA reads TGTGCCAGCAGCTTCCCTGGGGGTGGGGCTTTCTTT. The encoded protein is CASSFPGGGAFF.

This chain joins TRBV2 and TRBJ1-5; maybe TRBD1 (6 bases). The CDR3 is made up of 16 amino acids. The germline V gene has CDR1 SNHLY and CDR2 FYNNEI. Trimming left V 5 bases short and J 4 bases short, with 18 bases between. The CDR3 DNA follows: TGTGCCAGCAGTCCCGAGGCGGGGGGCCGGAATCAGCCCCAGCATTTT. Its protein is CASSPEAGGRNQPQHF.

The chain joins TRBV6-1 to TRBJ1-3, with 8 bases matching TRBD1. CDR3 length equals 16 residues. V trimming: 4 bases; J trimming: 9 bases; junction bases outside the gene matches: 14. Germline CDR1 MNHNS, CDR2 SASEGT. CDR3 in amino acids: CASSVPLGTGQGTIYF. The CDR3 DNA reads TGTGCCAGCAGTGTGCCTTTGGGGACAGGCCAAGGCACCATATATTTT.

This clone has just one count. J is TRBJ2-7 and V is TRBV11-3; D unresolved. Germline V lookup: CDR1 SGHNT, CDR2 YENEEA. This CDR3 region has 16 residues. The ends were cut back, 2 bases at V and 2 bases at J, with 16 bases in the middle. The CDR3 sequence is CASSLLPGPRPYEQYF. In DNA, the CDR3 is TGTGCCAGCAGCTTACTTCCGGGCCCTCGACCCTACGAGCAGTACTTC.